The present T cell receptor beta chain was sequenced within a study of CD8 T cells in ankylosing spondylitis. Findings and limits, study-wide: From matched ankylosing spondylitis synovial fluid, disease-linked clones were reportedly recovered at significantly enriched levels.

For this clonotype: The antigen remains undetermined.

The CDR3 is made up of 11 amino acids. MiXCR was run by TCRdb on the 5' RACE reads, yielding one entry per CDR3 protein. The sample gives about 100,000 distinct CDR3 sequences, roughly 8.8% of which show up once; 5.1% is in the top ten. This chain links TRBV1 with TRBJ2-7. TRBV1 is given as a pseudogene. The source of this sequence is a male donor with ankylosing spondylitis or in good health (not recorded which). Material for sequencing was blood, either unsorted or a sorted T cell fraction (not recorded which). CDR3 sequence: CTSRLFHEQYF. DNA for the CDR3: TGCACCAGCAGGCTCTTCCACGAGCAGTACTTC.